The 6 T cell receptor beta chains in this list originate from one sample, sequenced in a study of blood T cells in healthy people across ages. A sample-barcoded 5' primer and a J-beta primer mix were used in a second PCR of about 6 to 11 cycles. Via MiXCR, TCRdb re-called the 5' RACE reads, giving one row per CDR3 protein. The sample shows approximately 800,000 distinct CDR3 sequences, approximately 25% of them seen only once. The data also belong to a second study, concerning T cells of mothers and their children.

Sequencing was performed on blood. All receptors derive from a boy under 18 in good health.

J is TRBJ2-1 and V is TRBV6-4; 10 bases map to TRBD2. The CDR3 consists of 17 residues. CDR1 and CDR2 from the germline V gene are MRHNA and SNTAGT. The trim removed 0 bases at V and 7 bases at J, leaving 9 bases unmatched. CDR3 coding DNA: TGTGCCAGCAGTGACTCGAGCTCTAGCGGGGGCTGGAATGAGCAGTTCTTC. This codes for CASSDSSSSGGWNEQFF.

V and J are TRBV4-1 and TRBJ2-1; 8 bases are a match to TRBD2. Germline lookup yields CDR1 MGHRA and CDR2 YSYEKL. Germline trimming cut 0 bases from V and 4 bases from J; bases unmatched to any gene: 5. The CDR3 spans 16 residues. The CDR3 sequence: CASSQEGSGAYNEQFF. The CDR3 DNA sequence: TGCGCCAGCAGCCAAGAGGGTAGCGGGGCGTACAATGAGCAGTTCTTC.

This clonotype has a handful of counts. The chain uses TRBV6-2 or TRBV6-3 and TRBJ1-1, with D maybe TRBD1 (6 bases). CDR3 length: 14 residues. V shed 8 bases and J shed 8 bases, with 21 bases lying between them. Germline CDR1 and CDR2: MNHEY and SVGEGT. The CDR3 protein is CASLQGSLVQEAFF. Here the CDR3 DNA reads TGTGCCAGCCTCCAGGGGTCCCTCGTCCAAGAAGCTTTCTTT.

The chain combines TRBV29-1 with TRBJ2-1; D is perhaps TRBD2 (5 bases). V was cut by 2 bases and J by 2 bases, with 10 bases left in between. The CDR3 totals 14 residues. The V gene's germline CDR1 is SQVTM and CDR2 ANQGSEA. CDR3 in amino acids: CSVEQAAPYNEQFF. The CDR3 DNA reads as TGCAGCGTTGAACAAGCGGCCCCCTACAATGAGCAGTTCTTC.

This clonotype showed up just a few times. CDR3 loop: CASSAPSIAKNIQYF. The CDR3 DNA sequence: TGTGCCAGCAGCGCACCATCAATAGCCAAAAACATTCAGTACTTC. The chain employs TRBV7-3 and TRBJ2-4; no definite D call. Germline V gene data show CDR1 as SGHTA and CDR2 as FQGTGA. This CDR3 is built from 15 residues. V was shortened by 5 bases and J by 0 bases, with 11 bases between the two germline ends.

The sample holds a few counts of this clonotype. The rearrangement uses TRBV11-2 and TRBJ1-1; D might be TRBD1 (6 bases). The length of the CDR3 is 13 residues. Trimming shortened V by 1 base and J by 10 bases, and 13 bases separated the two germline ends. The germline V gene has CDR1 SGHAT and CDR2 FQNNGV. CDR3 residues: CASSLVGRGVAFF. The CDR3 DNA is TGTGCCAGCAGCTTAGTGGGCAGGGGCGTAGCTTTCTTT.